The 9 T cell receptor beta chains reported below all come from one sample, sequenced in a study of T-cell reconstitution after alpha-beta-depleted transplantation in children. Preparing the TCRbeta library involved the use of unique molecular identifiers. MiXCR, applied by TCRdb to the PCR reads, yields one record per CDR3 protein. Here the sample spans 450,000 to 600,000 distinct CDR3 sequences, 30% to 35% being singletons. The sample consisted of PBMCs from the stem cell graft donor, taken from the stem cell graft. The receptor set was obtained from a human donor who donated a stem cell graft to a child with aplastic anemia.

CDR3 coding DNA: TGCAGTGCCCCGACCCGGGCGGGGGCAACTAATGAAAAACTGTTTTTT. It translates to CSAPTRAGATNEKLFF. The V call is TRBV20-1, the J call TRBJ1-4; TRBD1 might be the D (5 bases). Trimming pared 6 bases from V and 0 bases from J, leaving 17 bases between. The CDR3 has 16 residues. The germline V gene encodes CDR1 DFQATT and CDR2 SNEGSKA (reference sequence).

DNA of the CDR3: TGTGCCAGTAGTATTTTCTCTAGCGGGAGAGCAGCCAAAAACATTCAGTACTTC. Translating it yields CASSIFSSGRAAKNIQYF. The chain uses TRBV19 and TRBJ2-4, with 10 nucleotides matching TRBD2. Looked up from germline, CDR1 is LNHDA and CDR2 is SQIVND (reference sequence). The CDR3 has 18 residues. The V and J ends lost 3 bases and 0 bases, in that order; junction bases with no gene match: 8.

V and J are TRBV6-2 or TRBV6-3 and TRBJ1-5; D perhaps matches TRBD1 (5 bases). The V end was cut by 6 bases, the J end by 9 bases, with 12 bases between. CDR3 size: 12 residues. Germline CDR1 is MNHEY and CDR2 is SVGEGT. CDR3: CASRPTGGPQHF. DNA of the CDR3: TGTGCCAGCAGGCCAACCGGGGGGCCCCAGCATTTT.

This clonotype was detected only a few times. CDR3 sequence (DNA): TGCAGTGCTCCGACTAGCGGGAGAGGGCGGGATACGCAGTATTTT. This codes for CSAPTSGRGRDTQYF. The chain couples TRBV20-1 to TRBJ2-3; 12 bases map to TRBD2. Germline assignment: CDR1 DFQATT and CDR2 SNEGSKA (reference sequence). The CDR3 has 15 amino acids. V lost 5 bases, J lost 6 bases, and 9 bases stayed unmatched.

This clonotype turned up a few times. The V call is TRBV18, the J call TRBJ2-5, with 7 bases aligning to TRBD1. CDR1 and CDR2 (germline): KGHSH, LQKENI. The CDR3 extends over 11 amino acids. Trimming cost V 3 bases and J 9 bases; bases outside gene matches: 1. CDR3 in amino acids: CASSPQGAQYF. In DNA form, the CDR3 reads TGTGCCAGCTCACCCCAGGGGGCCCAGTACTTC. The entire variable domain, with the rest obtained from reference TRBV18 and TRBJ2-5, is as follows: NAGVMQNPRHLVRRRGQEARLRCSPMKGHSHVYWYRQLPEEGLKFMVYLQKENIIDESGMPKERFSAEFPKEGPSILRIQQVVRGDSAAYFCASSPQGAQYFGPGTRLLVL.

In this sample, this clonotype turned up a few times. The chain carries TRBV7-8 and TRBJ1-1; TRBD1 aligns across 9 bases. Trimming took 4 bases from V and 3 from J; bases not matched to a gene: 15. The CDR3 spans 18 residues. CDR1 is SGHVS and CDR2 is FQNEAQ in the germline V gene. Written as DNA, the CDR3 is TGTGCCAGCAGCTCATCTTATGGGACAGGGAGTTTGGACACTGAAGCTTTCTTT. It yields the protein CASSSSYGTGSLDTEAFF.

The genes are TRBV12-3 or TRBV12-4 and TRBJ2-1, with TRBD2 matching 12 bases. V lost 5 bases and J lost 6; bases outside the gene matches: 5. This CDR3 is 15 amino acids long. The CDR3 coding sequence is TGTGCCAGCAGTACAAGACTAGCGGGAGTCAATGAGCAGTTCTTC. Protein sequence: CASSTRLAGVNEQFF.

J is TRBJ2-6 and V is TRBV29-1; TRBD1 matches at 7 bases. The CDR3 totals 16 residues. Per the germline V gene, CDR1 is SQVTM and CDR2 is ANQGSEA. V gave up 1 base and J gave up 0 bases; unmatched junction bases: 3. In DNA form, the CDR3 reads TGCAGCGTTGAAGGGGACAGTGTCTCTGGGGCCAACGTCCTGACTTTC. As protein: CSVEGDSVSGANVLTF.

V is TRBV12-3 or TRBV12-4 and J is TRBJ2-1; the match to TRBD2 covers 7 bases. Germline trimming cut 6 bases from V and 5 bases from J; bases unmatched to any gene: 4. The CDR3 has 13 amino acids. Here the CDR3 reads CASRSGENNEQFF. CDR3 nucleotide sequence: TGTGCCAGCAGGAGCGGGGAAAACAATGAGCAGTTCTTC.